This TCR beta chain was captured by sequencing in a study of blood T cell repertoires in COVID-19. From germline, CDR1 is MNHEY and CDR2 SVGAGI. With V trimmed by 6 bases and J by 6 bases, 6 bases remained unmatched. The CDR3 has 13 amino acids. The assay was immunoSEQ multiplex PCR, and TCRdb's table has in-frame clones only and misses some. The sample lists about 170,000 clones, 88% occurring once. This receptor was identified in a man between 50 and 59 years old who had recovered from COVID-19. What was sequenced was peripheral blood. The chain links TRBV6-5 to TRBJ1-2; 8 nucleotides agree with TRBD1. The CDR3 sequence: CASRTDRGNGYTF. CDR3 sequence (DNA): TGTGCCAGCAGGACTGACAGGGGTAATGGCTACACCTTC.